This T cell receptor (beta chain) was sequenced during a study of PD-1 blockade in classical Hodgkin lymphoma. Following autologous stem cell transplantation, relapse occurred in every patient, and exposure to brentuximab vedotin varied. Concerning this clone itself: One junction end disagrees with the germline gene, perhaps due to a read error.

Some clones are missing from TCRdb's copy, which holds only in-frame ones; the method was immunoSEQ multiplex PCR. Altogether around 42,000 clones are present, approximately 64% being singletons, with the ten largest covering approximately 3%. The CDR3 spans 17 residues. CDR1 and CDR2 from the germline V gene are SGHDT and YYEEEE. V usage is TRBV5-6 and J usage is TRBJ2-5; the D gene is possibly TRBD1 (6 bases). The sequence derives from a human donor with classical Hodgkin lymphoma. The material sequenced was peripheral blood mononuclear cells (PBMCs), taken at baseline. Here the CDR3 reads CASSLSPWGTGQEAQYF. As DNA, the CDR3 is TGTGCCAGCAGCTTGTCCCCCTGGGGAACGGGACAAGAGGCCCAGTACTTC.